The clone carrying this TCR beta chain was seen repeatedly, ten times or more. Its target is unknown. This sample is part of a study of early T cells in non-severe SARS-CoV-2 infection. Looking at the study overall: The input, bulk RNA from unsorted whole blood, was sequenced, and chains were unpaired. Study outcomes and limitations: In VDJdb matching, anti-spike CD8 responses were favored while private and CD4 specificities went missing.

This CDR3 is built from 14 residues. V shed 2 bases and J shed 1 base, with 8 bases lying between them. Germline lookup yields CDR1 SGHVS and CDR2 FQNEAQ. Attachment of unique molecular identifiers was made to individual cDNA molecules. A single record per CDR3 protein comes from TCRdb applying MiXCR to the 5' RACE reads. The sample records around 40,000 distinct CDR3 sequences, about 6% being singletons. The rearrangement links TRBV7-8 to TRBJ1-1; TRBD1 might be the D (5 bases). This TCR was recovered from an adult who was a healthcare worker with PCR-confirmed SARS-CoV-2 infection or an uninfected control (not recorded which). Sequencing used whole blood. CDR3 nucleotide sequence: TGTGCCAGCAGCTTACAGGGTTGGAACACTGAAGCTTTCTTT. Translated: CASSLQGWNTEAFF. Looking up the rest from reference TRBV7-8 and TRBJ1-1 gives the full variable domain: GAGVSQSPRYKVAKRGQDVALRCDPISGHVSLFWYQQALGQGPEFLTYFQNEAQLDKSGLPSDRFFAERPEGSVSTLKIQRTQQEDSAVYLCASSLQGWNTEAFFGQGTRLTVV.